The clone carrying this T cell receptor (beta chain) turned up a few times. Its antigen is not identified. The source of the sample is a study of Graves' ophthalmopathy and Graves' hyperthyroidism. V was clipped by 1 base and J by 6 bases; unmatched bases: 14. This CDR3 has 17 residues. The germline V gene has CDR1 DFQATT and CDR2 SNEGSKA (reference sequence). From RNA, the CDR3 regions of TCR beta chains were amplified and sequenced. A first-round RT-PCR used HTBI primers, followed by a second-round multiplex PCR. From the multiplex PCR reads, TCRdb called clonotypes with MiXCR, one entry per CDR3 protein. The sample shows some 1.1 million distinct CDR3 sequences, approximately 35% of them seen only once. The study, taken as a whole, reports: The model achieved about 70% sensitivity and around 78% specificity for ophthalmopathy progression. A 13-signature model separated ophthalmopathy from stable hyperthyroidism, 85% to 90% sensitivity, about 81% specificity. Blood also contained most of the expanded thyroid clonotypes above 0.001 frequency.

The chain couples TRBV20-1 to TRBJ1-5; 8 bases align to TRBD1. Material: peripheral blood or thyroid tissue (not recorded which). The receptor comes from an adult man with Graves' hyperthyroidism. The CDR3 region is CSARVEGRDTGGQPQHF. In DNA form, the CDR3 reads TGCAGTGCTAGAGTCGAGGGACGGGACACAGGGGGTCAGCCCCAGCATTTT.